The rows below give T cell receptor beta chains drawn from one sample of a study of shared clonotypes between healthy human individuals. Sequenced by immunoSEQ multiplex PCR; TCRdb stores in-frame clones only, minus some. The repertoire holds around 600,000 clones, with 95% to 98% as singletons. Specimen: naive CD8+ T cells sorted from blood. The receptors here all came from a young man in good health. The CDR3 runs from the conserved cysteine through the conserved F or W. A D gene is named only where the DNA matches it firmly. Expanded clones get a size class; other rows say once, few or many, or leave the size out.

D gene	CDR3 length	V gene	J gene	clone size	CDR3 protein	CDR3 DNA
TRBD2	18	TRBV27	TRBJ2-1	NA	CASSPLGLAGATYNEQFF	TGTGCCAGCAGTCCCTTGGGACTAGCGGGGGCTACCTACAATGAGCAGTTCTTC
NA	16	TRBV5-1	TRBJ2-1	NA	CASSMGASGSHNEQFF	TGCGCCAGCAGCATGGGGGCTAGCGGTAGCCACAATGAGCAGTTCTTC
NA	16	TRBV10-2	TRBJ2-7	NA	CASSESVQRDPIEQYF	TGCGCCAGCAGTGAGTCAGTTCAGCGCGATCCCATCGAGCAGTACTTC
TRBD2	18	TRBV2	TRBJ2-1	NA	CASSEWILAGPSYNEQFF	TGTGCCAGCAGTGAATGGATACTAGCGGGACCATCCTACAATGAGCAGTTCTTC
TRBD1	14	TRBV7-6	TRBJ2-7	NA	CASSTGTDIYEQYF	TGTGCCAGCAGCACCGGGACAGACATCTACGAGCAGTACTTC
NA	16	TRBV27	TRBJ1-4	NA	CASSLRLGSLGEKLFF	TGTGCCAGCAGTTTACGTTTGGGTAGTTTGGGGGAAAAACTGTTTTTT
NA	15	TRBV5-5	TRBJ1-3	NA	CASSPGRYSGNTIYF	TGTGCCAGCAGCCCGGGACGGTACTCTGGAAACACCATATATTTT
NA	14	TRBV5-4	TRBJ2-7	NA	CASSFGGNPYEQYF	TGTGCCAGCAGCTTCGGAGGGAACCCCTACGAGCAGTACTTC
NA	12	TRBV27	TRBJ2-7	NA	CASSLSGYEQYF	TGTGCCAGCAGTTTATCAGGGTACGAGCAGTACTTC
NA	19	TRBV7-9	TRBJ2-7	NA	CASSLDPSKRGPPYYEQYF	TGTGCCAGCAGCTTAGACCCCTCCAAGAGGGGCCCCCCCTACTACGAGCAGTACTTC
NA	15	TRBV7-9	TRBJ2-5	NA	CASSLPPGLGETQYF	TGTGCCAGCAGCCTACCTCCCGGCCTGGGAGAGACCCAGTACTTC
NA	12	TRBV5-4	TRBJ1-2	NA	CASSLVGSGYTF	TGTGCCAGCAGCTTGGTCGGATCCGGCTACACCTTC
NA	14	TRBV5-1	TRBJ2-5	NA	CASTPGDRKETQYF	TGCGCCAGCACCCCGGGGGACAGAAAAGAGACCCAGTACTTC
NA	15	TRBV27	TRBJ2-5	once	CASSSWGTVEETQYF	TGTGCCAGCAGTTCGTGGGGGACCGTAGAAGAGACCCAGTACTTC
NA	14	TRBV9	TRBJ1-1	NA	CASSVEQGDTEAFF	TGTGCCAGCAGCGTCGAACAGGGAGACACTGAAGCTTTCTTT
NA	14	TRBV2	TRBJ1-5	NA	CASSDEQFNQPQHF	TGTGCCAGCAGTGACGAACAGTTCAATCAGCCCCAGCATTTT
NA	13	TRBV28	TRBJ2-2	NA	CASSFQATGELFF	TGTGCCAGCAGTTTTCAAGCGACCGGGGAGCTGTTTTTT
NA	14	TRBV23-1	TRBJ2-1	NA	CATGQREIYDEQFF	TGCGCCACCGGACAGCGGGAAATCTATGATGAGCAGTTCTTC
NA	12	TRBV7-9	TRBJ1-5	NA	CASSLSNQPQHF	TGTGCCAGCAGCTTAAGCAATCAGCCCCAGCATTTT
NA	14	TRBV27	TRBJ2-1	NA	CASSGGLAHNEQFF	TGTGCCAGCAGTGGGGGCCTAGCGCACAATGAGCAGTTCTTC
TRBD1	14	TRBV29-1	TRBJ2-5	NA	CSVSGTGGLETQYF	TGCAGCGTGTCCGGGACAGGGGGCTTGGAGACCCAGTACTTC
NA	14	TRBV5-5	TRBJ2-7	NA	CASSPQDSFYEQYF	TGTGCCAGCAGCCCACAAGATTCATTCTACGAGCAGTACTTC
TRBD1	15	TRBV18	TRBJ2-3	NA	CASSPPTGSTDTQYF	TGTGCCAGCTCACCACCGACAGGGAGCACAGATACGCAGTATTTT
NA	15	TRBV29-1	TRBJ2-2	NA	CSVEDGWGNTGELFF	TGCAGCGTTGAAGATGGGTGGGGGAACACCGGGGAGCTGTTTTTT
TRBD2	15	TRBV5-1	TRBJ2-7	NA	CASSLGLAGAYEQYF	TGCGCCAGCAGCTTGGGGCTAGCGGGGGCCTACGAGCAGTACTTC
NA	12	TRBV6-6	TRBJ2-1	NA	CASSSRRNEQFF	TGTGCCAGCAGTTCCCGACGGAATGAGCAGTTCTTC
TRBD2	15	TRBV14	TRBJ2-1	NA	CASTPGTSTYNEQFF	TGTGCCAGTACGCCCGGGACTAGCACTTACAATGAGCAGTTCTTC
NA	17	TRBV7-9	TRBJ2-3	NA	CASSPPRPTTSTDTQYF	TGTGCCAGCAGCCCACCGCGACCCACGACTAGCACAGATACGCAGTATTTT
NA	13	TRBV27	TRBJ1-1	NA	CASSLLEGAEAFF	TGTGCCAGCAGTTTACTCGAAGGGGCTGAAGCTTTCTTT
NA	14	TRBV7-6	TRBJ2-7	NA	CASSSNPTDYEQYF	TGTGCCAGCAGCTCTAACCCCACTGACTACGAGCAGTACTTC
NA	12	TRBV7-8	TRBJ2-2	few	CASSPNTGELFF	TGTGCCAGCAGCCCGAACACCGGGGAGCTGTTTTTT
NA	12	TRBV29-1	TRBJ1-2	NA	CSVETPSNGYTF	TGCAGCGTTGAGACACCGTCAAATGGCTACACCTTC
TRBD2	18	TRBV28	TRBJ2-3	NA	CASSNPGGGLAIQDTQYF	TGTGCCAGCAGTAACCCAGGAGGGGGACTAGCAATCCAGGATACGCAGTATTTT
NA	13	TRBV10-3	TRBJ2-7	NA	CAISEGTQYEQYF	TGTGCCATCAGTGAGGGTACTCAGTACGAGCAGTACTTC
NA	16	TRBV27	TRBJ1-2	NA	CASSLSSGGEPYGYTF	TGTGCCAGCAGTTTATCGTCGGGTGGAGAGCCCTATGGCTACACCTTC
TRBD1	17	TRBV27	TRBJ2-1	once	CASSLRGQSSGVKGQFF	TGTGCCAGCAGTTTGAGGGGGCAGTCCAGCGGAGTGAAAGGGCAGTTCTTC
NA	13	TRBV19	TRBJ2-7	once	CASSWNINYEQYF	TGTGCCAGTAGTTGGAATATAAACTACGAGCAGTACTTC
TRBD1	19	TRBV5-1	TRBJ2-2	NA	CASSYGTATGGLNTGELFF	TGCGCCAGCAGCTACGGGACAGCCACGGGTGGGCTCAACACCGGGGAGCTGTTTTTT
NA	11	TRBV11-2	TRBJ2-7	NA	CASSNSYEQYF	TGTGCCAGCAGTAACTCCTACGAGCAGTACTTC
NA	15	TRBV4-3	TRBJ1-1	NA	CASSQDLFTGTEAFF	TGCGCCAGCAGCCAAGATCTATTCACAGGAACTGAAGCTTTCTTT
TRBD1	16	TRBV7-9	TRBJ1-4	NA	CASSPGTGRGDEKLFF	TGTGCCAGCAGCCCCGGGACAGGGAGGGGTGATGAAAAACTGTTTTTT
NA	15	TRBV5-1	TRBJ2-2	once	CASSLRREDTGELFF	TGCGCCAGCAGCTTGCGTCGGGAAGACACCGGGGAGCTGTTTTTT
NA	12	TRBV29-1	TRBJ2-5	NA	CSVEFSGGGRYF	TGCAGCGTTGAATTTAGTGGAGGGGGCCGGTACTTC
TRBD1	14	TRBV2	TRBJ2-3	NA	CASSEGTGVDTQYF	TGTGCCAGCAGTGAAGGGACAGGGGTCGATACGCAGTATTTT
NA	13	TRBV4-1	TRBJ2-7	NA	CASSQGRVYEQYF	TGCGCCAGCAGCCAAGGCAGAGTCTACGAGCAGTACTTC
NA	14	TRBV28	TRBJ2-7	NA	CASSPPRISYEQYF	TGTGCCAGCAGTCCGCCACGGATTTCCTACGAGCAGTACTTC
TRBD1	17	TRBV6-4	TRBJ1-5	NA	CASSEIWSGGACQPQHF	TGTGCCAGCAGTGAGATATGGTCAGGGGGCGCGTGTCAGCCCCAGCATTTT
TRBD1	14	TRBV2	TRBJ2-7	NA	CASTPRTGAYEQYF	TGTGCCAGCACTCCTAGGACAGGGGCCTACGAGCAGTACTTC